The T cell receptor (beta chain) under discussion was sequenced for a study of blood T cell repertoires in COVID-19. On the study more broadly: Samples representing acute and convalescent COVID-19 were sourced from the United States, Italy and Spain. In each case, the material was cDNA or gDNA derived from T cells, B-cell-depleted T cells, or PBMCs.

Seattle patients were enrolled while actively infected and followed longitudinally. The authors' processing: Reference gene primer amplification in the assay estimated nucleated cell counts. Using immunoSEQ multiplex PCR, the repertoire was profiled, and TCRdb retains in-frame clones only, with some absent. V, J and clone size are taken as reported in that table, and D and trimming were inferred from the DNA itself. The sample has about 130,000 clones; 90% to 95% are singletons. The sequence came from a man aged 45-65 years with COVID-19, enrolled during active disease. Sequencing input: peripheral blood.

In DNA, the CDR3 is TGTGCCACCAGCAGAGAACTAGCGGGAGGAGGGGAGCAGTACTTC. Its protein product is CATSRELAGGGEQYF. This sequence joins TRBV15 and TRBJ2-7, with 12 bases aligning to TRBD2. The V and J ends lost 0 bases and 7 bases, in that order; junction bases with no gene match: 4. The germline V gene has CDR1 LNHNV and CDR2 YYDKDF (reference sequence). The CDR3 spans 15 residues.